One sample yielded the 5 T cell receptor beta chains listed below, sequenced in a study of T-cell reconstitution after alpha-beta-depleted transplantation in children. Study-level findings and limits: Newly made T cells mostly supplied T-cell counts and diversity one year after transplant.

Preparation of the TCRbeta library was carried out with unique molecular identifiers. MiXCR, applied by TCRdb to the PCR reads, yields one record per CDR3 protein. The data show some 300,000 distinct CDR3 sequences, 7.5% to 9% seen once. For these TCRs, the target antigens are not known. This sample comprised peripheral blood, obtained 360 days after TCRalphabeta/CD19-depleted stem cell transplant. These receptors all stem from a female patient between 2 and 10 years old who had a stem cell transplant for Fanconi anemia, so the T cells may come from the graft donor.

This clonotype was seen at least ten times. The CDR3 DNA is TGCGCCAGCAGCTTACTTTTGGGGGATGAGCAGTTCTTC. Its translation is CASSLLLGDEQFF. This sequence joins TRBV5-1 and TRBJ2-1, with D perhaps TRBD1 or TRBD2 (5 bases each). CDR3 length equals 13 residues. Trimming took off 2 bases at V and 8 bases at J, with 11 bases between the two ends. The V gene's germline CDR1 is SGHRS and CDR2 YFSETQ.

This clonotype was counted at least ten times. This chain's CDR3 is CASSFAGTRSYNEQFF. CDR3 coding DNA: TGTGCCAGCAGTTTTGCGGGGACACGGAGCTACAATGAGCAGTTCTTC. The chain has TRBV12-3 or TRBV12-4 and TRBJ2-1; either TRBD1 or TRBD2 may supply D (6 bases each). Deletions cut 3 bases from V and 3 bases from J, with 15 bases between. The CDR3 runs 16 residues.

This clonotype was detected many times. The V and J genes are TRBV4-1 and TRBJ2-1, with D possibly being TRBD1 (5 bases). The CDR3 runs 17 residues. Germline CDR1 is MGHRA and CDR2 is YSYEKL. Trimming took 1 base from V and 3 from J, leaving 16 bases between them. CDR3: CASSQASGPVSYNEQFF. For the CDR3, the DNA is TGCGCCAGCAGCCAAGCGTCAGGGCCGGTGAGCTACAATGAGCAGTTCTTC.

V is TRBV5-1 and J is TRBJ1-2; D possibly corresponds to TRBD1 (5 bases). Trimming shortened V by 6 bases and J by 0 bases, and 12 bases separated the two germline ends. CDR1 is SGHRS, CDR2 YFSETQ, per germline. This CDR3 is built from 14 residues. DNA of the CDR3: TGCGCCAGCAAGCCCCAGGGCTCTAACTATGGCTACACCTTC. Translation gives CASKPQGSNYGYTF.

J is TRBJ2-7 and V is TRBV27, with 8 nucleotides matching TRBD2. The CDR3 sequence is 15 residues long. The V and J ends lost 8 bases and 9 bases, in that order; junction bases with no gene match: 18. Germline V gives CDR1 MNHEY, CDR2 SMNVEV (reference sequence). The CDR3: CASRSVEAGAEGQYF. As DNA, the CDR3 is TGTGCCAGCCGTTCCGTAGAAGCGGGGGCCGAAGGGCAGTACTTC.